This TCR beta chain was sequenced for a study of TET2 disruption in CD19-targeted CAR T cells. Treatment of the sample: autologous CTL019 cells: CD19 CAR with 4-1BB and CD3 zeta domains. TCR zeta and 4-1BB domains were built into the CD19 CAR. CTL019 was manufactured from peripheral blood T cells obtained by leukapheresis. On this clone itself: The target antigen is unknown. The read ends 3 residues before the CDR3 terminus; that terminus is restored from the germline J gene.

Sequencing used immunoSEQ multiplex PCR; TCRdb keeps in-frame clones, though not all of them. Found here are around 30,000 clones; the top ten clones hold around 1.9%. From germline, CDR1 is DFQATT and CDR2 SNEGSKA (reference sequence). CDR3 size: 12 residues. The material was CD8- CAR+ T cells sorted from cultured blood T cells, obtained for CD19 CAR T cell therapy. Subset specified: CD8-negative CAR-positive T cells from the infusion product. This receptor was identified in a man aged 70 or older with chronic lymphocytic leukemia. The V gene is TRBV20-1, the J gene TRBJ2-4; perhaps TRBD2 as D (6 bases). The CDR3 is CSASRQDYGQYF. The part of the CDR3 DNA that was read is TGCAGTGCTTCTCGTCAGGACTATGGT.